This TCR beta chain was sequenced in a study of blood T cell repertoires in COVID-19. Study background: Samples representing acute and convalescent COVID-19 were sourced from the United States, Italy and Spain. The cDNA or gDNA used as material had been derived from T cells, B-cell-depleted T cells, or PBMCs.

Original handling: It was from reference gene primer amplification that nucleated cell counts were estimated. Only in-frame clones appear in the TCRdb table, and some are missing; sequencing was by immunoSEQ multiplex PCR. From that table come the V and J calls and clone size; the DNA was used to work out D and trimming. The repertoire holds roughly 250,000 clones, 88% seen once, with 0.75% to 1% in the top ten. V was pared by 4 bases and J by 4 bases, with 3 bases of the junction left unmatched. This CDR3 spans 16 amino acids. Germline-derived CDR1 and CDR2 are SGHTA and FQGTGA. This clone was recorded once.

The chain has TRBV7-3 and TRBJ2-1, with TRBD2 identical over 14 bases. The sequence derives from a woman aged 40 to 50 who had recovered from COVID-19. The sample comprised peripheral blood. This CDR3 reads CASSSRLAGGYNEQFF. The DNA for the CDR3 is TGTGCCAGCAGCTCTCGACTAGCGGGAGGGTACAATGAGCAGTTCTTC. Full variable domain (rest looked up from reference TRBV7-3 and TRBJ2-1): GAGVSQTPSNKVTEKGKYVELRCDPISGHTALYWYRQSLGQGPEFLIYFQGTGAADDSGLPNDRFFAVRPEGSVSTLKIQRTERGDSAVYLCASSSRLAGGYNEQFFGPGTRLTVL.